The rows below give T cell receptor beta chains drawn from one sample of a study of cytomegalovirus exposure and HLA in healthy donors. TCRdb's table, derived via immunoSEQ multiplex PCR, lists solely in-frame clones and lacks some. The profile shows approximately 210,000 clones, more than 70% of them singletons. Source material: PBMCs. The receptor source for this set is a woman younger than 35 in good health and CMV-seronegative. Each CDR3 is given with its conserved first and last residue. Each record gives: J gene, V gene, D gene, clone size, CDR3 protein, CDR3 DNA. A D gene is named only where the DNA matches it firmly. Clone size, where shown, is once, few, many, or a class for clones that have expanded.

TRBJ1-1 TRBV30 - - CAWRRGSEVSEAFF TGTGCCTGGAGGCGGGGGAGTGAGGTCTCTGAAGCTTTCTTT
TRBJ1-5 TRBV6-1 - - CASSEASVSNQPQHF TGTGCCAGCAGTGAAGCGTCAGTGAGCAATCAGCCCCAGCATTTT
TRBJ1-2 TRBV15 TRBD1 - CATSRDRVYGYTF TGTGCCACCAGCAGGGACAGGGTTTATGGCTACACCTTC
TRBJ2-3 TRBV11-3 - - CASSNMAGDTQYF TGTGCCAGCAGTAATATGGCGGGGGATACGCAGTATTTT
TRBJ2-7 TRBV5-4 TRBD2 - CASSPGGGMSYEQYF TGTGCCAGCAGCCCCGGGGGGGGGATGTCCTACGAGCAGTACTTC
TRBJ2-3 TRBV5-6 - once CASSLAHGSTGLLADTQYF TGTGCCAGCAGCTTGGCCCATGGTTCTACAGGGCTCTTGGCAGATACGCAGTATTTT
TRBJ2-3 TRBV19 TRBD2 - CASSPSRGGVIDTQYF TGTGCCAGTAGTCCCAGCCGGGGGGGCGTGATAGATACGCAGTATTTT
TRBJ1-1 TRBV29-1 - once CSVAPTALNTEAFF TGCAGCGTGGCCCCGACAGCCTTGAACACTGAAGCTTTCTTT
TRBJ1-1 TRBV30 TRBD1 - CAWTWTGESGAFF TGTGCCTGGACCTGGACAGGGGAATCTGGAGCTTTCTTT
TRBJ1-1 TRBV30 - - CAWSAYRRGAPPNTEAFF TGTGCCTGGAGTGCTTACCGCCGCGGGGCTCCTCCTAACACTGAAGCTTTCTTT
TRBJ1-2 TRBV4-2 - - CASSQETPNYGYTF TGTGCCAGCAGCCAAGAGACACCTAACTATGGCTACACCTTC
TRBJ2-2 TRBV6-5 - once CASSYSLNTGELFF TGTGCCAGCAGTTACTCTCTGAACACCGGGGAGCTGTTTTTT
TRBJ2-1 TRBV5-1 - - CASSVRDAPSYNEQFF TGCGCCAGCAGCGTGAGGGATGCCCCCTCCTACAATGAGCAGTTCTTC
TRBJ1-1 TRBV18 - - CASSPGPEAFF TGTGCCAGCTCACCAGGCCCTGAAGCTTTCTTT
TRBJ2-3 TRBV5-1 TRBD2 - CASSLSGGRADTQYF TGCGCCAGCAGCTTGTCGGGGGGGCGAGCAGATACGCAGTATTTT
TRBJ2-5 TRBV5-4 - once CASSFRGGARETQYF TGTGCCAGCAGCTTTCGAGGGGGGGCCCGGGAGACCCAGTACTTC
TRBJ2-2 TRBV10-3 TRBD1 - CAARQGDTGELFF TGTGCCGCAAGACAGGGAGACACCGGGGAGCTGTTTTTT
TRBJ2-7 TRBV19 - - CASSIGGQNWYEQYF TGTGCCAGTAGTATAGGGGGCCAAAACTGGTACGAGCAGTACTTC
TRBJ1-1 TRBV19 - - CASSIDRFAEAFF TGTGCCAGTAGTATCGACAGATTCGCTGAAGCTTTCTTT
TRBJ2-4 TRBV19 TRBD1 - CASGHGGTGGTIQYF TGTGCCAGTGGGCATGGAGGGACAGGGGGGACTATTCAGTACTTC
TRBJ1-1 TRBV4-1 - - CASSRSPVLEAEAFF TGCGCCAGCAGCCGTAGCCCGGTTTTAGAGGCTGAAGCTTTCTTT
TRBJ1-1 TRBV12-5 - once CASGLVREGPMNTEAFF TGTGCTAGTGGTTTGGTACGGGAAGGACCAATGAACACTGAAGCTTTCTTT
TRBJ2-2 TRBV19 - - CASSIVLGSNTGELFF TGTGCCAGTAGTATAGTACTCGGTTCGAACACCGGGGAGCTGTTTTTT
TRBJ2-7 TRBV19 TRBD1 - CASSRGQLREYEQYF TGTGCCAGTAGTAGGGGACAGTTAAGGGAGTACGAGCAGTACTTC
TRBJ1-1 TRBV18 - - CASSPRSIWNRDTEAFF TGTGCCAGCTCACCAAGGTCTATATGGAACCGGGACACTGAAGCTTTCTTT
TRBJ2-2 TRBV5-6 TRBD2 once CASSPVGLAGISTGELFF TGTGCCAGCAGCCCGGTGGGGCTAGCGGGGATCTCCACCGGGGAGCTGTTTTTT
TRBJ2-7 TRBV5-3 TRBD2 - CARSPGTSGSYEQYF TGTGCCAGAAGCCCCGGGACTAGCGGGAGCTACGAGCAGTACTTC
TRBJ1-1 TRBV5-1 - - CASSQGPTNTEAFF TGCGCCAGCAGCCAGGGGCCGACGAACACTGAAGCTTTCTTT
TRBJ2-7 TRBV19 - - CASSIGTQYEQYF TGTGCCAGTAGTATTGGGACTCAATACGAGCAGTACTTC
TRBJ1-1 TRBV29-1 - - CSVLNTGRNTEAFF TGCAGCGTCCTTAATACAGGAAGGAACACTGAAGCTTTCTTT
TRBJ2-2 TRBV30 TRBD2 - CAIGEGNGELFF TGTGCCATCGGGGAGGGGAATGGGGAGCTGTTTTTT
TRBJ1-2 TRBV6-1 - once CATQTGIGSGYTF TGTGCCACCCAAACAGGGATTGGAAGTGGCTACACCTTC
TRBJ2-5 TRBV18 TRBD1 - CATSGQTQETQYF TGTGCCACCTCGGGACAGACGCAAGAGACCCAGTACTTC